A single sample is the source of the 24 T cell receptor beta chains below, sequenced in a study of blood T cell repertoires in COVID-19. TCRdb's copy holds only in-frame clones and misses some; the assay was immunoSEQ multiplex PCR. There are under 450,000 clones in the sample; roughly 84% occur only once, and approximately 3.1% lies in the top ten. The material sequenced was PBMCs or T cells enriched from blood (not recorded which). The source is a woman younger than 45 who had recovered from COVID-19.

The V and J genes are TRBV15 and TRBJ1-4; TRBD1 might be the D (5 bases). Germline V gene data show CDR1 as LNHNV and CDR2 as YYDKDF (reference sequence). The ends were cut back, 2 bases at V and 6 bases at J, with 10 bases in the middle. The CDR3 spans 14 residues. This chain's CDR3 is CATSRKGRDEKLFF. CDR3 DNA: TGTGCCACCAGCAGAAAGGGGAGGGATGAAAAACTGTTTTTT.

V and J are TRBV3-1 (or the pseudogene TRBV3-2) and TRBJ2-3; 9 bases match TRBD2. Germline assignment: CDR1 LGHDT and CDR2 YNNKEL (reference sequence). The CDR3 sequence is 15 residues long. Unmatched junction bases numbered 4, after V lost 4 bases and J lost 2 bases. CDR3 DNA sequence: TGTGCCAGCAGCCCGACTAGCGGAGACACAGATACGCAGTATTTT. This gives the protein CASSPTSGDTDTQYF.

The DNA of the CDR3 is TGTGCCAGCAGCCAAGCGCAACTAACCAATGAGCAGTTCTTC. It yields the protein CASSQAQLTNEQFF. The chain uses TRBV14 and TRBJ2-1, with D unresolved. The CDR3 length is 14 residues. V lost 1 base and J lost 6, with 10 bases in between. Germline CDR1 and CDR2: SGHDN and FVKESK.

CDR3 sequence (DNA): TGTGCCAGCAGTCTGGTCAGCTACAATGAGCAGTTCTTC. Amino acids: CASSLVSYNEQFF. The V and J genes are TRBV12-3 or TRBV12-4 and TRBJ2-1; D is undetermined. The V gene lost 5 bases and the J gene lost 3 bases, with 8 bases spanning the gap. CDR3 length: 13 residues.

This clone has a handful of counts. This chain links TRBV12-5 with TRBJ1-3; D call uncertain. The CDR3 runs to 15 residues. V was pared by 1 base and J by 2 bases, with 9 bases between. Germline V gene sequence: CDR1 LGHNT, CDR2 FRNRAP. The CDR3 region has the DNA TGTGCTAGTGGTTTGGGAGACCAGGCTGGAAACACCATATATTTT. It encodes CASGLGDQAGNTIYF.

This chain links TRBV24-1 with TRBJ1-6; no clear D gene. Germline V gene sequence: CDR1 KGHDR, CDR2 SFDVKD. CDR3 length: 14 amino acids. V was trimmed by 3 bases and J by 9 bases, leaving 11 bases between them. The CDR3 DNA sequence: TGTGCCACCAGTGATATTCCTTCGGGTTCACCCCTCCACTTT. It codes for CATSDIPSGSPLHF.

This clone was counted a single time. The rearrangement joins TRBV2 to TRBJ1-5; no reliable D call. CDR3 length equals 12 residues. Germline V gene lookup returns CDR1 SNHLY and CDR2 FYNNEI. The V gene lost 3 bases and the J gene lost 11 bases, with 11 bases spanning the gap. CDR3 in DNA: TGTGCCAGCAGTGATGAGCGGGGAGCCCAGCATTTT. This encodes CASSDERGAQHF.

The DNA of the CDR3 is TGTGCCAGTGAGGAATGGCGGGGTGAAAATACGCAGTATTTT. Encoded protein: CASEEWRGENTQYF. The V and J genes are TRBV28 and TRBJ2-3; tentative D call: TRBD2 (6 bases). The germline CDR1 and CDR2 sequences are MDHEN and SYDVKM. CDR3 length: 14 residues. V was shortened by 9 bases and J by 7 bases, with 20 bases between the two germline ends.

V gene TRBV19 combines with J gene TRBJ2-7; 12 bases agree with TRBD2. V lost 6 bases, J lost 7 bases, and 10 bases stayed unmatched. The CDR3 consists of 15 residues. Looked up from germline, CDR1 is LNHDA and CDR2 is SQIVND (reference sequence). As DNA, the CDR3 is TGTGCCAGTAGGTACTCTAGCGGGGGGGCCGAGGAGCAGTACTTC. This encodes CASRYSSGGAEEQYF.

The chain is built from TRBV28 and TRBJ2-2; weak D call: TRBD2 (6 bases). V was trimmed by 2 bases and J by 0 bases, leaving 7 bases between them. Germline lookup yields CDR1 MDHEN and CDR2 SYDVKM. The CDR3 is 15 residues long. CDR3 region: CASSLPSANTGELFF. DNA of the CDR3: TGTGCCAGCAGTTTACCTAGCGCGAACACCGGGGAGCTGTTTTTT.

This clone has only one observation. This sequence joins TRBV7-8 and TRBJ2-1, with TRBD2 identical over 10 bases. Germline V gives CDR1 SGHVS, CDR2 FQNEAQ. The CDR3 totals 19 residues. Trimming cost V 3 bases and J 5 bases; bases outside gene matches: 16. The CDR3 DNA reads TGTGCCAGCAGCTTCCCACTAGCGGGGTTAGTGAGGCGTGACAATGAGCAGTTCTTC. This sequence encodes CASSFPLAGLVRRDNEQFF.

For the CDR3, the DNA is TGTGCCAGCAGTTGGGACTATCCAGGCAATCAGCCCCAGCATTTT. Amino acid sequence: CASSWDYPGNQPQHF. This rearrangement joins TRBV7-2 to TRBJ1-5, with a tentative D call TRBD1 (5 bases). Germline loops: CDR1 SGHTA, CDR2 FQGNSA. This CDR3 is 15 amino acids long. V shed 6 bases and J shed 2 bases, with 14 bases lying between them.

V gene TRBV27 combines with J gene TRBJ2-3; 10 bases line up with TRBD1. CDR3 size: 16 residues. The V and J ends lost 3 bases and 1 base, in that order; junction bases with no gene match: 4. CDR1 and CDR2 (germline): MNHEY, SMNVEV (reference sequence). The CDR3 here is CASSFLGTGGTDTQYF. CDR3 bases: TGTGCCAGCAGTTTCCTCGGGACAGGGGGCACAGATACGCAGTATTTT.

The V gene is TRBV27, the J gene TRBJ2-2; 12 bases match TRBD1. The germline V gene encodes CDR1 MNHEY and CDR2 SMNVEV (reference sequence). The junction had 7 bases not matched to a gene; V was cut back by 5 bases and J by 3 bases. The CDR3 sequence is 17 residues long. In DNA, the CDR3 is TGTGCCAGCAGTACCGGGACAGGGGGCGCTGACACCGGGGAGCTGTTTTTT. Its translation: CASSTGTGGADTGELFF.

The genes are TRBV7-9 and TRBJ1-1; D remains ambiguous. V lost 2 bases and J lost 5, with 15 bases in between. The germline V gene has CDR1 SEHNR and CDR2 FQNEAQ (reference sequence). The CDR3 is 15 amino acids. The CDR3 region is CASSLPQSVRTEAFF. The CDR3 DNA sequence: TGTGCCAGCAGCTTACCACAGTCGGTCCGGACTGAAGCTTTCTTT.

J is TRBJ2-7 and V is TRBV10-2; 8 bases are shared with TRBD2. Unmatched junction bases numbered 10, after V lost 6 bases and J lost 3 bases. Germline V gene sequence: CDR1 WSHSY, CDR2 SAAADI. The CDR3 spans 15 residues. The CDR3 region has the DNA TGCGCCAGCAGACCCAGCGGGGGCCCAAGCTACGAGCAGTACTTC. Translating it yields CASRPSGGPSYEQYF.

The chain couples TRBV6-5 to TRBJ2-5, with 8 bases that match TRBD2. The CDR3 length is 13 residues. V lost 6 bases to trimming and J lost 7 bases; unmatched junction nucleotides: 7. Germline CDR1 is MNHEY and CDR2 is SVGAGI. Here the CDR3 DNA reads TGTGCCAGCAGCCCCGGGACTAGAGCGACCCAGTACTTC. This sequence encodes CASSPGTRATQYF.

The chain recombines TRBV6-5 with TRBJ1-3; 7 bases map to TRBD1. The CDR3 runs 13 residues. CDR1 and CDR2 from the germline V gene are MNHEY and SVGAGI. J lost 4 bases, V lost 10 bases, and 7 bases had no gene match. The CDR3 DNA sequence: TGTGCCACCCAGACAGGGCTGGGAAACACCATATATTTT. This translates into CATQTGLGNTIYF.

CDR3 nucleotides: TGCGCCAGCAGGCGGGGACTAGATTACGAGCAGTACTTC. This gives the protein CASRRGLDYEQYF. The chain uses TRBV10-2 and TRBJ2-7; TRBD2 aligns across 8 bases. Germline V lookup: CDR1 WSHSY, CDR2 SAAADI. With 6 bases clipped from V and 4 bases from J, the junction kept 5 bases outside the gene matches. The CDR3 loop spans 13 amino acids.

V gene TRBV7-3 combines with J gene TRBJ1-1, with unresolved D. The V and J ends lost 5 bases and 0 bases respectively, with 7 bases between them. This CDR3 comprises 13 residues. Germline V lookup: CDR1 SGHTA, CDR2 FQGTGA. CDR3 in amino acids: CASSIAVNTEAFF. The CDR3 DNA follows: TGTGCCAGCAGCATAGCAGTGAACACTGAAGCTTTCTTT.

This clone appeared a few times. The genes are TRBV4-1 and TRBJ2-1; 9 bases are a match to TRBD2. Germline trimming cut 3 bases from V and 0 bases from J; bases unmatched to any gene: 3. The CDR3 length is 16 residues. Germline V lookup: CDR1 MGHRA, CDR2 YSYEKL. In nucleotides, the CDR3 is TGCGCCAGCAGCCACTGGACTAGCGCCTCCTACAATGAGCAGTTCTTC. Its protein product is CASSHWTSASYNEQFF.

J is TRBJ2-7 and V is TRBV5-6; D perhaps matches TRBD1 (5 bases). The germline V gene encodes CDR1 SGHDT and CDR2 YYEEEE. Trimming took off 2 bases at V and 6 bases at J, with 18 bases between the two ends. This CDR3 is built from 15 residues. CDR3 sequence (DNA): TGTGCCAGCAGCTTAGAGCCGGTCGGTGGGGCCGAGCAGTACTTC. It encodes CASSLEPVGGAEQYF.

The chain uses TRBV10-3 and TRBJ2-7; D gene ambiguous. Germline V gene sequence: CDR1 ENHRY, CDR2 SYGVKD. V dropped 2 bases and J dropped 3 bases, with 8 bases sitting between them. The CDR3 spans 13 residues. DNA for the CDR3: TGTGCCATCAGTGAGGGCCAGTTCTACGAGCAGTACTTC. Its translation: CAISEGQFYEQYF.

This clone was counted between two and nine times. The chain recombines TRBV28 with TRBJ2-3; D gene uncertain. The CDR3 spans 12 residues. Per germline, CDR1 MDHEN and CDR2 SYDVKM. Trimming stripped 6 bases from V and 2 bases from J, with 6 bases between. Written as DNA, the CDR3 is TGTGCCAGCAGCACTCTCACAGATACGCAGTATTTT. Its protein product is CASSTLTDTQYF.